A selection of T cell receptor beta chains follows, all from one sample in a study of cytomegalovirus exposure and HLA in healthy donors. This table comes from immunoSEQ multiplex PCR, and its TCRdb copy is limited to in-frame clones, with some not included. The sample has 280,000 or so clones, roughly 90% seen once; the top ten hold approximately 0.88%. The sequenced material came from PBMCs. The receptors come from a woman younger than 35 in good health and CMV-seronegative. Each CDR3 is given with its conserved first and last residue. Each record gives: J gene, V gene, clone size, D gene, CDR3 DNA, CDR3 protein. D genes are given only for firm matches. Some rows have no size entry. The others give once, few or many, or a class for an expanded clone.

TRBJ2-2 | TRBV5-1 | NA | NA | TGCGCCAGCAGCAGACCCAGGGAAAAGGACACCGGGGAGCTGTTTTTT | CASSRPREKDTGELFF
TRBJ2-7 | TRBV2 | NA | NA | TGTGCCAGCAGAAGACAGGTCTACGAGCAGTACTTC | CASRRQVYEQYF
TRBJ2-7 | TRBV20-1 | NA | NA | TGCAGTGCCGCACAGGGTTTGCAGTACTTC | CSAAQGLQYF
TRBJ2-7 | TRBV4-1 | many | NA | TGCGCCAGCAGCACCGGGACACATACAACCTACGAGCAGTACTTC | CASSTGTHTTYEQYF
TRBJ2-5 | TRBV27 | NA | TRBD2 | TGTGCCAGCAGTTTTTTGGCTAGCGGGAGCACGGATCAAGAGACCCAGTACTTC | CASSFLASGSTDQETQYF
TRBJ1-4 | TRBV30 | NA | NA | TGTGCCTGGAGTGTAGGGGGACTAGAGGTGTTTTTT | CAWSVGGLEVFF
TRBJ2-7 | TRBV2 | NA | TRBD1 | TGTGCCAGCAGTCGAGGTGGGGGACAGGGTAGTTTC | CASSRGGGQGSF
TRBJ1-6 | TRBV19 | NA | NA | TGTGCCAGTAGCCAGACGAGGACAGTCAGTATCTCACCCCTCCACTTT | CASSQTRTVSISPLHF
TRBJ2-7 | TRBV4-3 | NA | TRBD1 | TGCGCCAGCAGCCCAGGGGGTAGGGACTACGAGCAGTACTTC | CASSPGGRDYEQYF
TRBJ2-7 | TRBV4-3 | NA | TRBD2 | TGCGCCAGCAGCCAAGCTACTAGCGGCTACGAGCAGTACTTC | CASSQATSGYEQYF
TRBJ1-1 | TRBV5-4 | NA | NA | TGTGCCAGCAGCTTCAGGGGGAACACTGAAGCTTTCTTT | CASSFRGNTEAFF
TRBJ1-1 | TRBV4-3 | NA | TRBD1 | TGCGCCAGCAGCCAAACGGCACAGGGGGCGCGCCCAGCTTTCTTT | CASSQTAQGARPAFF
TRBJ2-1 | TRBV5-1 | once | NA | TGCGCCAGCAGCGGACTCGAGTCGACCTACAATGAGCAGTTCTTC | CASSGLESTYNEQFF
TRBJ2-1 | TRBV13 | NA | NA | TGTGCCAGCAGCTTACTGGTGCGGCACTCCTACAATGAGCAGTTCTTC | CASSLLVRHSYNEQFF
TRBJ1-1 | TRBV28 | once | NA | TGTGCCAGCAGTTTGAATCGGGACTCGAGCACTGAAGCTTTCTTT | CASSLNRDSSTEAFF
TRBJ2-7 | TRBV10-1 | few | TRBD2 | TGCGCCACCCTTGGACTAGCGGGAGGGTTGTCCTACGAGCAGTACTTC | CATLGLAGGLSYEQYF
TRBJ2-7 | TRBV28 | NA | NA | TGTGCCAGCAACTCCCTAGCAGCAATGAGCTCCTACGAGCAGTACTTC | CASNSLAAMSSYEQYF
TRBJ2-7 | TRBV2 | NA | TRBD1 | TGTGCCAGCGAGGGGGGACAGGCCTACGAGCAGTACTTC | CASEGGQAYEQYF
TRBJ1-5 | TRBV6-1 | once | NA | TGTGCCAGCAGTGGACCCTCGGCAGGGCCCCCTCAGCCCCAGCATTTT | CASSGPSAGPPQPQHF
TRBJ1-6 | TRBV9 | NA | TRBD1 | TGTGCCAGCAGCGTAGCGGGACAGCCCAGTTCACCCCTCCACTTT | CASSVAGQPSSPLHF
TRBJ2-1 | TRBV6-5 | NA | TRBD2 | TGTGCCAGCAGTTACTCGACGGGGGGCTCCTACAATGAGCAGTTCTTC | CASSYSTGGSYNEQFF
TRBJ2-7 | TRBV6-5 | NA | TRBD2 | TGTGCCAGCAGTTACTCGATTAGCGGGCAAACCTACGAGCAGTACTTC | CASSYSISGQTYEQYF
TRBJ1-6 | TRBV4-1 | NA | NA | TGCGCCAGCAGCCAAGTCGGGGGGCGAAATAATTCACCCCTCCACTTT | CASSQVGGRNNSPLHF
TRBJ2-7 | TRBV19 | NA | TRBD2 | TGTGCCAGTAGTGGGACTAGCGGGAGGGGGAGCTCCTACGAGCAGTACTTC | CASSGTSGRGSSYEQYF
TRBJ1-2 | TRBV4-1 | few | NA | TGCGCCAGCAGCCATACCCAGGGGCTTATCTATGGCTACACCTTC | CASSHTQGLIYGYTF
TRBJ2-7 | TRBV28 | NA | TRBD2 | TGTGCCAGCAGTTATAGCGGGAGGTACGAGCAGTACTTC | CASSYSGRYEQYF
TRBJ1-1 | TRBV7-6 | NA | NA | TGTGCCAGCAGCTTAGGGCAGGGCCCCCAAACTGAAGCTTTCTTT | CASSLGQGPQTEAFF
TRBJ2-2 | TRBV5-1 | NA | TRBD2 | TGCGCCAGCAGCTTGGGACTAGCGGGAGATCGCCCCGGGGAGCTGTTTTTT | CASSLGLAGDRPGELFF
TRBJ2-7 | TRBV6-5 | once | TRBD2 | TGTGCCAGCAGTTTCTACACCGGGAGGCCCTGGGAGCAGTACTTC | CASSFYTGRPWEQYF
TRBJ2-2 | TRBV9 | NA | TRBD2 | TGTGCCAGCAGCGTAAGTGGGACTACCCTCACCGGGGAGCTGTTTTTT | CASSVSGTTLTGELFF